The 32 T cell receptor beta chains listed next were all sequenced from one sample in a study of T cell responses to AZD1222 COVID-19 vaccine (dated by TCRdb to about 2021). The library was prepared using the immunoSEQ multiplex PCR assay. TCRdb carries this immuneACCESS record with in-frame sequences only. Its versions omit some clonotypes, under half of them owing to an unresolved V gene in the studies checked, with the rest unexplained. This sample holds fewer than 130,000 clones; around 92% were observed only once. Clones ranked in the top ten supply roughly 7% of the sample. What the time point label conveys for this sample: baseline before first vaccination. Specimen: peripheral blood, collected on day 0 of AZD1222 vaccination. Receptor source: an adult in good health.

The chain joins TRBV7-8 to TRBJ1-5, with 7 bases identical to TRBD1. Trimming removed 5 bases from V and 3 bases from J; junction bases left unmatched: 7. There are 15 residues in the CDR3. Germline V gene data show CDR1 as SGHVS and CDR2 as FQNEAQ. This CDR3 reads CASSVQGGDNQPQHF. The CDR3 DNA sequence: TGTGCCAGCAGCGTACAAGGGGGCGACAATCAGCCCCAGCATTTT.

The CDR3 spells CASRETYNEQFF. The CDR3, as DNA: TGTGCCAGCAGAGAGACGTACAATGAGCAGTTCTTC. The J gene is TRBJ2-1, the V gene TRBV28; D gene unclear. This CDR3 is 12 amino acids long. V lost 6 bases, J lost 4 bases, and 7 bases lay in between. The germline V gene has CDR1 MDHEN and CDR2 SYDVKM.

The V call is TRBV19, the J call TRBJ2-7; D call uncertain. Germline lookup yields CDR1 LNHDA and CDR2 SQIVND (reference sequence). This CDR3 is built from 15 residues. V lost 4 bases and J 0 bases, leaving 13 bases between the germline ends. The chain's CDR3 is CASSTDGTSSYEQYF. The DNA for the CDR3 is TGTGCCAGTAGTACGGACGGCACGTCCTCCTACGAGCAGTACTTC.

The chain carries TRBV2 and TRBJ2-3; 8 bases agree with TRBD2. Looked up from germline, CDR1 is SNHLY and CDR2 is FYNNEI. V was clipped by 6 bases and J by 2 bases; unmatched bases: 10. The CDR3 loop spans 16 amino acids. The CDR3 spells CASRKSGGYSTDTQYF. CDR3 sequence (DNA): TGTGCCAGCAGAAAAAGCGGGGGATACTCCACAGATACGCAGTATTTT. The entire variable domain, with the rest obtained from reference TRBV2 and TRBJ2-3, is as follows: EPEVTQTPSHQVTQMGQEVILRCVPISNHLYFYWYRQILGQKVEFLVSFYNNEISEKSEIFDDQFSVERPDGSNFTLKIRSTKLEDSAMYFCASRKSGGYSTDTQYFGPGTRLTVL.

This clone was detected only a few times. The chain is built from TRBV5-6 and TRBJ1-6; D gene unclear. Germline CDR1 and CDR2: SGHDT and YYEEEE. V lost 4 bases, J lost 3 bases, and 11 bases lay in between. CDR3 size: 15 residues. The chain's CDR3 is CASSPDGGYNSPLHF. CDR3 nucleotide sequence: TGTGCCAGCAGCCCCGATGGAGGCTATAATTCACCCCTCCACTTT.

Note on this clone: At one end the junction does not follow the germline gene, possibly because of a read error. The V call is TRBV29-1, the J call TRBJ1-2; perhaps TRBD1 as D (5 bases). In germline, CDR1 is SQVTM, CDR2 ANQGSEA. This CDR3 is built from 11 residues. CDR3: CSVELAGPTFF. Here the CDR3 DNA reads TGCAGCGTTGAACTCGCGGGGCCGACCTTCTTC.

The rearrangement joins TRBV19 to TRBJ1-1; 7 nucleotides match TRBD1. V lost 5 bases to trimming and J lost 2 bases; unmatched junction nucleotides: 11. Germline lookup yields CDR1 LNHDA and CDR2 SQIVND (reference sequence). The CDR3 consists of 16 residues. CDR3 sequence: CASSWGTEEFNTEAFF. The CDR3 DNA is TGTGCCAGTAGTTGGGGGACAGAGGAATTTAACACTGAAGCTTTCTTT. Based on the CDR3 plus reference TRBV19 and TRBJ1-1, the full variable domain is DGGITQSPKYLFRKEGQNVTLSCEQNLNHDAMYWYRQDPGQGLRLIYYSQIVNDFQKGDIAEGYSVSREKKESFPLTVTSAQKNPTAFYLCASSWGTEEFNTEAFFGQGTRLTVV.

J is TRBJ1-6 and V is TRBV27, with D unclear. The V end lost 5 bases, the J end lost 7 bases, and 9 bases lay between the germline ends. Germline V gene sequence: CDR1 MNHEY, CDR2 SMNVEV (reference sequence). This CDR3 comprises 13 residues. The CDR3 loop is CASSLLANSPLHF. The CDR3 nucleotides read TGTGCCAGCAGTCTCCTGGCCAATTCACCCCTCCACTTT.

The chain carries TRBV5-1 and TRBJ1-2, with 9 bases matching TRBD1. CDR1 is SGHRS and CDR2 is YFSETQ in the germline V gene. This CDR3 is 15 amino acids long. The trim removed 4 bases at V and 5 bases at J, leaving 9 bases unmatched. The CDR3 region is CASSEDGTGRYGYTF. In DNA, the CDR3 is TGCGCCAGCAGCGAGGACGGGACAGGGAGGTATGGCTACACCTTC.

This chain connects TRBV9 to TRBJ2-7; a weak D match, TRBD1 (6 bases). CDR3 length: 14 amino acids. Germline V gene sequence: CDR1 SGDLS, CDR2 YYNGEE. V dropped 3 bases and J dropped 0 bases, with 10 bases sitting between them. This chain's CDR3 is CASSATGNSYEQYF. CDR3 nucleotides: TGTGCCAGCAGCGCAACAGGGAACTCCTACGAGCAGTACTTC.

The chain is built from TRBV19 and TRBJ2-2; weak D call: TRBD1 (5 bases). Germline V gene lookup returns CDR1 LNHDA and CDR2 SQIVND (reference sequence). Between the trimmed V and J ends, which lost 3 bases and 5 bases, there was a span of 10 bases. CDR3 length: 14 residues. The CDR3, as DNA: TGTGCCAGTAGTATTCGGGCAGGGACCGGGGAGCTGTTTTTT. Translation gives CASSIRAGTGELFF.

This chain uses TRBV28 with TRBJ1-6, with 9 positions matching TRBD1. This CDR3 has 14 amino acids. CDR1 MDHEN and CDR2 SYDVKM come from the germline V gene. Losses at the gene ends were 6 bases for V and 9 bases for J; bases not matched to a gene: 6. CDR3 protein: CASSPGQGTSPLHF. The CDR3 DNA is TGTGCCAGCAGCCCGGGACAGGGAACTTCACCCCTCCACTTT.

There are a few counts of this clone. The chain uses TRBV19 and TRBJ1-6; D is unresolved. The length of the CDR3 is 14 residues. Germline V gene lookup returns CDR1 LNHDA and CDR2 SQIVND (reference sequence). The V and J ends lost 7 bases and 0 bases respectively, with 7 bases between them. CDR3: CASTFSSYNSPLHF. Here the CDR3 DNA reads TGTGCCAGTACCTTCAGCTCCTATAATTCACCCCTCCACTTT.

This rearrangement joins TRBV18 to TRBJ1-5; TRBD1 aligns across 7 bases. The J segment lost 0 bases and the V segment lost 4 bases, leaving 3 bases of the junction unmatched. The CDR3 totals 15 residues. Per the germline V gene, CDR1 is KGHSH and CDR2 is LQKENI. The CDR3 region is CASSLGQPSNQPQHF. CDR3 bases: TGTGCCAGCTCACTGGGACAGCCTAGCAATCAGCCCCAGCATTTT.

The chain uses TRBV6-5 and TRBJ2-7; TRBD1 might be the D (5 bases). This CDR3 spans 14 amino acids. Germline V gene lookup returns CDR1 MNHEY and CDR2 SVGAGI. Trimming removed 0 bases from V and 6 bases from J, with 12 bases in between. The DNA of the CDR3 is TGTGCCAGCAGTTACTCATCCAAGGGGCCCGAGCAGTACTTC. Translation: CASSYSSKGPEQYF.

V usage is TRBV10-3 and J usage is TRBJ2-7, with D perhaps matching TRBD1 or TRBD2 (5 bases each). CDR3 length: 13 amino acids. V lost 11 bases, J lost 1 base, and 15 bases lay in between. Germline values: CDR1 ENHRY, CDR2 SYGVKD. Here the CDR3 reads CAVNRDGSYEQYF. CDR3 nucleotides: TGTGCCGTAAACCGGGACGGGTCCTACGAGCAGTACTTC.

The V call is TRBV12-5, the J call TRBJ2-5, with 7 bases aligning to TRBD2. This CDR3 is built from 16 residues. Trimming cost V 0 bases and J 7 bases; bases outside gene matches: 11. The germline V gene has CDR1 LGHNT and CDR2 FRNRAP. CDR3 coding DNA: TGTGCTAGTGGTTTGGTTCAAGGGAGGGGCGAGGGGACCCAGTACTTC. This gives the protein CASGLVQGRGEGTQYF.

J is TRBJ1-5 and V is TRBV12-3 or TRBV12-4; possible D gene TRBD1, 5 bases. Between the trimmed V and J ends, which lost 8 bases and 4 bases, there was a span of 12 bases. The CDR3 sequence is 13 residues long. The CDR3 DNA is TGTGCCAGCGGCATCTGGGGGAATCAGCCCCAGCATTTT. Its translation: CASGIWGNQPQHF.

CDR3 region: CASSPGQGHNEQFF. The CDR3 DNA is TGTGCCAGCAGCCCGGGACAGGGGCACAATGAGCAGTTCTTC. The chain is built from TRBV7-3 and TRBJ2-1; 10 bases line up with TRBD1. Germline CDR1 is SGHTA and CDR2 is FQGTGA. J lost 5 bases, V lost 5 bases, and 3 bases had no gene match. The CDR3 sequence is 14 residues long. The entire variable domain, with the rest obtained from reference TRBV7-3 and TRBJ2-1, is as follows: GAGVSQTPSNKVTEKGKYVELRCDPISGHTALYWYRQSLGQGPEFLIYFQGTGAADDSGLPNDRFFAVRPEGSVSTLKIQRTERGDSAVYLCASSPGQGHNEQFFGPGTRLTVL.

V is TRBV6-5 and J is TRBJ2-1, with 8 nucleotides matching TRBD1. The ends lost 5 bases at V and 0 bases at J; junction bases unmatched: 3. The CDR3 contains 15 residues. From germline, CDR1 is MNHEY and CDR2 SVGAGI. As DNA, the CDR3 is TGTGCCAGCAGTCGCGACAGGGGCTCCTACAATGAGCAGTTCTTC. Translating gives CASSRDRGSYNEQFF.

The chain uses TRBV5-1 and TRBJ1-6; the D gene is possibly TRBD1 (5 bases). V dropped 0 bases and J dropped 10 bases, with 11 bases sitting between them. CDR1 is SGHRS and CDR2 is YFSETQ in the germline V gene. The CDR3 consists of 14 residues. The CDR3 spells CASSLGGVGSPLHF. The CDR3 DNA reads as TGCGCCAGCAGCTTGGGAGGGGTCGGATCACCCCTCCACTTT.

The rearrangement joins TRBV27 to TRBJ2-7; the D is unclear. This CDR3 contains 14 residues. Deletions cut 5 bases from V and 2 bases from J, with 13 bases between. The germline V gene has CDR1 MNHEY and CDR2 SMNVEV (reference sequence). This CDR3 reads CASSPPRAPYEQYF. CDR3 bases: TGTGCCAGCAGTCCCCCCCGGGCCCCCTACGAGCAGTACTTC.

The chain combines TRBV6-1 with TRBJ2-5; 8 bases match TRBD2. J was trimmed by 0 bases and V by 4 bases; bases with no gene match: 7. The V gene's germline CDR1 is MNHNS and CDR2 SASEGT. CDR3 length equals 16 residues. CDR3 in amino acids: CASSVERGPYQETQYF. The DNA for the CDR3 is TGTGCCAGCAGTGTGGAGCGGGGGCCGTACCAAGAGACCCAGTACTTC.

V usage is TRBV19 and J usage is TRBJ2-7; TRBD2 matches at 9 bases. This CDR3 region has 13 residues. V was pared by 4 bases and J by 6 bases, with 4 bases of the junction left unmatched. Germline CDR1 is LNHDA and CDR2 is SQIVND (reference sequence). The CDR3 is CASSKGLAAEQYF. The CDR3 coding sequence is TGTGCCAGTAGTAAGGGACTAGCTGCCGAGCAGTACTTC. Based on the CDR3 plus reference TRBV19 and TRBJ2-7, the full variable domain is DGGITQSPKYLFRKEGQNVTLSCEQNLNHDAMYWYRQDPGQGLRLIYYSQIVNDFQKGDIAEGYSVSREKKESFPLTVTSAQKNPTAFYLCASSKGLAAEQYFGPGTRLTVT.

The chain couples TRBV7-3 to TRBJ1-1; weak D call: TRBD1 (5 bases). The V gene lost 6 bases and the J gene lost 1 base, with 9 bases spanning the gap. Germline V gene sequence: CDR1 SGHTA, CDR2 FQGTGA. The length of the CDR3 is 13 residues. The CDR3 loop reads CASSKQENTEAFF. The CDR3 DNA is TGTGCCAGCAGTAAACAGGAGAACACTGAAGCTTTCTTT.

The chain couples TRBV24-1 to TRBJ2-1; D tentatively reads TRBD1 or TRBD2 (5 bases each). Per germline, CDR1 KGHDR and CDR2 SFDVKD. Trimming took 7 bases from V and 6 from J, leaving 15 bases between them. CDR3 length: 14 amino acids. The chain's CDR3 is CATSGTRSGNEQFF. CDR3 nucleotides: TGTGCCACCAGCGGGACGAGATCGGGCAATGAGCAGTTCTTC.

V usage is TRBV3-1 (or the pseudogene TRBV3-2) and J usage is TRBJ1-1, with a possible D match to TRBD1 (6 bases). The germline gives CDR1 LGHDT, CDR2 YNNKEL (reference sequence). V was shortened by 0 bases and J by 8 bases, with 13 bases between the two germline ends. This CDR3 contains 14 residues. Here the CDR3 DNA reads TGTGCCAGCAGCCAAGATACAGGGTATTACGAAGCTTTCTTT. It translates to CASSQDTGYYEAFF.

The V call is TRBV6-1, the J call TRBJ1-1; TRBD1 is a possible D gene (5 bases). Germline V lookup: CDR1 MNHNS, CDR2 SASEGT. V dropped 3 bases and J dropped 1 base, with 9 bases sitting between them. The CDR3 extends over 14 amino acids. The CDR3 region has the DNA TGTGCCAGCAGTGATGGGGGGGGGAACACTGAAGCTTTCTTT. It translates to CASSDGGGNTEAFF.

The chain has TRBV11-2 and TRBJ1-1; D is unresolved. The V gene lost 0 bases and the J gene lost 6 bases, with 8 bases spanning the gap. The CDR3 sequence is 13 residues long. Germline V lookup: CDR1 SGHAT, CDR2 FQNNGV. CDR3 residues: CASSLDYRAEAFF. The CDR3 bases are TGTGCCAGCAGCTTAGACTATCGGGCTGAAGCTTTCTTT.

The chain is built from TRBV5-5 and TRBJ1-4, with a weak D call TRBD1 (6 bases). With 4 bases removed from V and 5 bases from J, the gap between germline ends came to 15 bases. The CDR3 runs to 15 residues. Germline V gene sequence: CDR1 SGHKS, CDR2 YYEKEE (reference sequence). CDR3: CASSLGDTSNEKLFF. The CDR3, as DNA: TGTGCCAGCAGCCTCGGGGACACCTCAAATGAAAAACTGTTTTTT.

This clone was counted once. The rearrangement uses TRBV6-1 and TRBJ2-7, with 8 bases identical to TRBD1. The junction had 7 bases not matched to a gene; V was cut back by 5 bases and J by 7 bases. The CDR3 consists of 13 residues. In germline, CDR1 is MNHNS, CDR2 SASEGT. The CDR3 nucleotides are TGTGCCAGCAGTCTCGCAACAGGGGGAGAGCAGTACTTC. Protein sequence: CASSLATGGEQYF.

The chain couples TRBV4-1 to TRBJ1-6; D not certain. Germline V gene data show CDR1 as MGHRA and CDR2 as YSYEKL. This CDR3 is built from 15 residues. V lost 6 bases, J lost 5 bases, and 14 bases lay in between. CDR3 nucleotide sequence: TGCGCCAGCAGGGATAGAGACCGGGATAATTCACCCCTCCACTTT. Its protein product is CASRDRDRDNSPLHF.